This paragraph reports one TCR beta chain. Antigen: not known. The entry originates in a study of graft-versus-host responses after intestinal transplantation. Sequencing was performed with immunoSEQ multiplex PCR; in TCRdb, only in-frame clones are kept and a portion is missing. Of about 84,000 clones listed, around 93% are singletons. The V gene end was trimmed by 2 bases and the J gene end by 5 bases; junction bases not matched to a gene: 7. Germline V gene lookup returns CDR1 MNHNY and CDR2 SVGAGI (reference sequence). The CDR3 has 15 amino acids. The chain is built from TRBV6-6 and TRBJ2-7; 9 nucleotides match TRBD1. Sequences were derived from unstimulated CD4+ T cells sorted from spleen or lymph node cells, sampled before transplant. This sequence was found in a human donor who was the organ donor for an intestinal transplant. In DNA, the CDR3 is TGTGCCAGCAGTTACCTCGGGACAGGGCCTAACGAGCAGTACTTC. Translation gives CASSYLGTGPNEQYF.